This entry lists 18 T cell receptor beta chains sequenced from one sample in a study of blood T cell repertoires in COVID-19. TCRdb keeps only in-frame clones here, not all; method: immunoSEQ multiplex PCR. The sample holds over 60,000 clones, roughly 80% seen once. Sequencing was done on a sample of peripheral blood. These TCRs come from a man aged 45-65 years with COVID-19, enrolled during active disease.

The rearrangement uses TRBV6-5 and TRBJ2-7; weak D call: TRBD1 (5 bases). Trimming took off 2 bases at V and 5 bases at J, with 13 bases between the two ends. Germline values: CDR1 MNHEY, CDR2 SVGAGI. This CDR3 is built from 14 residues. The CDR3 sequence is CASSYIDSWDEQYF. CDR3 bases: TGTGCCAGCAGTTACATTGACAGTTGGGACGAGCAGTACTTC.

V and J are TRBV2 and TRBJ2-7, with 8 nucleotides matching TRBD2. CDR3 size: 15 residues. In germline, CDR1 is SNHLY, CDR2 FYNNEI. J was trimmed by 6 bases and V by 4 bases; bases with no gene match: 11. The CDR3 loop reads CASSANGGGAFEQYF. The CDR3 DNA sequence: TGTGCCAGCAGTGCAAACGGGGGGGGAGCGTTCGAGCAGTACTTC.

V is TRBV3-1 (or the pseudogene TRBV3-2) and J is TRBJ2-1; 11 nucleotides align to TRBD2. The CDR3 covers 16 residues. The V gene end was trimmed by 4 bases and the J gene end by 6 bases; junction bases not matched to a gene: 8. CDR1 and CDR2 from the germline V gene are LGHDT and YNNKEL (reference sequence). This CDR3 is CASSRILAGVRNEQFF. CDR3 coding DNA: TGTGCCAGCAGCCGAATACTAGCGGGAGTTCGCAATGAGCAGTTCTTC.

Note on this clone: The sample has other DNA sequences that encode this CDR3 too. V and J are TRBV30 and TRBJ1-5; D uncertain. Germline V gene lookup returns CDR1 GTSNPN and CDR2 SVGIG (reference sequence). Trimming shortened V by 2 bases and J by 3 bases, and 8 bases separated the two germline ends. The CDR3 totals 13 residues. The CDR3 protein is CAWSYSINQPQHF. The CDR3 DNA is TGTGCCTGGAGTTATAGTATCAATCAGCCCCAGCATTTT.

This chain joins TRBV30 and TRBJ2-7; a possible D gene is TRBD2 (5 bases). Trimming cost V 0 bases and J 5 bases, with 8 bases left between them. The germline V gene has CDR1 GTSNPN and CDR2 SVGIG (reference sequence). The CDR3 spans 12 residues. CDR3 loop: CAWSVEGNEQYF. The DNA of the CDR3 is TGTGCCTGGAGTGTAGAGGGAAACGAGCAGTACTTC.

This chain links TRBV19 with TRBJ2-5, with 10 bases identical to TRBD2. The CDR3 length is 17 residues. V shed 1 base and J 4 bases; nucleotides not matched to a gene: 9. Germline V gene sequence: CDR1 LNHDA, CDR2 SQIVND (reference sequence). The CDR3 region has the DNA TGTGCCAGTAGTATAGTCCCTAGCGGGAGCGTGAGAGAGACCCAGTACTTC. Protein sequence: CASSIVPSGSVRETQYF.

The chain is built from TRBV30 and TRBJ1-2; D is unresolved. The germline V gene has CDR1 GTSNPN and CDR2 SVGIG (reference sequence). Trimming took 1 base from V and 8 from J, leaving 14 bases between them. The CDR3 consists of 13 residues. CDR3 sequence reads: CAWSADSLSGYTF. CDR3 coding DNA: TGTGCCTGGAGTGCTGACTCATTGTCGGGCTACACCTTC.

CDR3 nucleotides: TGTGCCACCCGACAGGGGGCAATTGGGACTGAAGCTTTCTTT. Its protein is CATRQGAIGTEAFF. This chain joins TRBV19 and TRBJ1-1, with TRBD1 identical over 10 bases. Germline CDR1 and CDR2: LNHDA and SQIVND (reference sequence). The CDR3 consists of 14 residues. V was pared by 10 bases and J by 5 bases, with 10 bases of the junction left unmatched.

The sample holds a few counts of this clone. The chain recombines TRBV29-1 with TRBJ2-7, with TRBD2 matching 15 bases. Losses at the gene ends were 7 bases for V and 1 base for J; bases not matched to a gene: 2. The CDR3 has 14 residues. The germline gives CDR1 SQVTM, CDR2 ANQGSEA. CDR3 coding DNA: TGCAGCGGCGGGACTAGCGGGAGGTCCTACGAGCAGTACTTC. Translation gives CSGGTSGRSYEQYF.

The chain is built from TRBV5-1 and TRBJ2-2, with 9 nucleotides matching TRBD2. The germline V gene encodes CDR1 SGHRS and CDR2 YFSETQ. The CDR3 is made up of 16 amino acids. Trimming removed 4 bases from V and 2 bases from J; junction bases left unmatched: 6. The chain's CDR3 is CASSLTGTSNTGELFF. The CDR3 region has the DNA TGCGCCAGCAGCCTTACCGGGACTAGCAACACCGGGGAGCTGTTTTTT.

The CDR3, as DNA: TGTGCCAGCAGCCAAGTCATAGCCCCCACAGATACGCAGTATTTT. Encoded protein: CASSQVIAPTDTQYF. The V call is TRBV4-2, the J call TRBJ2-3; D is unclear. CDR1 is LGHNA and CDR2 is YNFKEQ in the germline V gene. V was pared by 1 base and J by 2 bases, with 10 bases between. This CDR3 comprises 15 residues.

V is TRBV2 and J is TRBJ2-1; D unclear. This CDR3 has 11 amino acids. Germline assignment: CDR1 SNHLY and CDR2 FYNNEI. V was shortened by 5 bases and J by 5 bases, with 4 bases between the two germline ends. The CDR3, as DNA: TGTGCCAGCAGTCCTCACAATGAGCAGTTCTTC. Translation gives CASSPHNEQFF.

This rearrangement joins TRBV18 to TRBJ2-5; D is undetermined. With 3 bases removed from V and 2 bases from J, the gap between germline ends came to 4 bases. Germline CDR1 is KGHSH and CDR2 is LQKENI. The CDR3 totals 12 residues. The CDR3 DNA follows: TGTGCCAGCTCACCGGAGCAAGAGACCCAGTACTTC. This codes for CASSPEQETQYF.

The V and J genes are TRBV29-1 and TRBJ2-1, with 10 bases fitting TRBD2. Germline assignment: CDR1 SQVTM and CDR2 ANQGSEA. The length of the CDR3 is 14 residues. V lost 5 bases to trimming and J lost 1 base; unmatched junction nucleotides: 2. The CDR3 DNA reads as TGCAGCGTTAGGACTAGCGGTTCCTACAATGAGCAGTTCTTC. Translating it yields CSVRTSGSYNEQFF.

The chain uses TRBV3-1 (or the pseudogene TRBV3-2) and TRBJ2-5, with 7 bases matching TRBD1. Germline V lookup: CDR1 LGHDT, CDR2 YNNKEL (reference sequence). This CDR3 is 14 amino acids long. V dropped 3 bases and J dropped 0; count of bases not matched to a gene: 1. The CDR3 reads CASSQTGNQETQYF. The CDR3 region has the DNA TGTGCCAGCAGCCAGACAGGGAACCAAGAGACCCAGTACTTC.

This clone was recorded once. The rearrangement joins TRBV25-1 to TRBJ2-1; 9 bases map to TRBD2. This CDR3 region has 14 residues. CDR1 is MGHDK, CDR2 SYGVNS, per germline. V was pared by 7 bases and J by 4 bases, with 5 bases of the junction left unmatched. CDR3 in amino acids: CASMGGRGYNEQFF. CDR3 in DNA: TGTGCCAGCATGGGCGGGAGGGGGTACAATGAGCAGTTCTTC.

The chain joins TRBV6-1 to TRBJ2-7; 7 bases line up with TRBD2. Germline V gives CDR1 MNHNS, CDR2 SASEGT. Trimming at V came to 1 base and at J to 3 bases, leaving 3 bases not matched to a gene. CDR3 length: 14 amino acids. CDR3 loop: CASSEVGRNYEQYF. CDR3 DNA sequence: TGTGCCAGCAGTGAAGTCGGGAGGAACTACGAGCAGTACTTC.

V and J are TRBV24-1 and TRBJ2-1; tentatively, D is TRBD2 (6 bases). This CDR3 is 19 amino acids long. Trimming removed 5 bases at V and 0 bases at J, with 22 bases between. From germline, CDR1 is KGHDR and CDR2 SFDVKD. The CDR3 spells CATSGGAGRPFTSYNEQFF. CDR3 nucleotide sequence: TGTGCCACCAGTGGCGGGGCGGGACGCCCCTTTACCTCCTACAATGAGCAGTTCTTC.